This entry describes one T cell receptor beta chain. The antigen remains unidentified. These data originate in a study of identical twins. Broader study findings: Excess low generation probability was seen in twin-shared out-of-frame alpha sequences. Weaker excess twin sharing was seen among beta out-of-frame sequences.

The authors used template switching to add a universal primer site and gave cDNA unique molecular identifiers. TCRdb passed the 5' RACE reads through MiXCR, listing each CDR3 protein once. The sample holds about 200,000 distinct CDR3 sequences, less than 8% seen once. V gave up 0 bases and J gave up 6 bases; unmatched junction bases: 11. The germline gives CDR1 MNHEY, CDR2 SMNVEV (reference sequence). The CDR3 is made up of 17 amino acids. This sample was shared with a second study, whose subject was yellow fever vaccine responses in identical twins.

The clonotype originates from a woman between 18 and 29 years old in good health. The specimen sequenced was memory (CD45RO+) T cells sorted from blood. The genes are TRBV27 and TRBJ2-4; 7 positions agree with TRBD2. Here the CDR3 reads CASSLSPQGLRANIQYF. The CDR3 DNA follows: TGTGCCAGCAGTTTATCGCCTCAGGGACTAAGAGCAAACATTCAGTACTTC.